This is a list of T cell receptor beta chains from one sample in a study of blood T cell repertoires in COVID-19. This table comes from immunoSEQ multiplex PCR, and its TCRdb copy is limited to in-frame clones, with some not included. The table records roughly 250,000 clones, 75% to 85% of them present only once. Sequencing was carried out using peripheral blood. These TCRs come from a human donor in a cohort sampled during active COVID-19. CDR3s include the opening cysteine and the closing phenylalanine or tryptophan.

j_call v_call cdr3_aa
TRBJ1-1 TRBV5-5 CASSLLIDTEAFF
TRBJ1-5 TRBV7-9 CASSLQGINQPQHF
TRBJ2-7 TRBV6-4 CASSMGQGANEQYF
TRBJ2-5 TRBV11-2 CASSPGMGTVARTQYF
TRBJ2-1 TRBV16 CASDGGTYNEQFF
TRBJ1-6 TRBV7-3 CASSRERVPNSPLHF
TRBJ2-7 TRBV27 CASSLSWTSGWEQYF
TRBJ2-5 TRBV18 CASSPEETQYF
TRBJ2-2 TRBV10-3 CAINQGASNTGELFF
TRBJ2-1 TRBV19 CASSRDSGTSGRNEQFF
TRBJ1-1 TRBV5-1 CASSLRTGNTEAFF
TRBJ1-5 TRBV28 CASSSPGQGDHQPQHF
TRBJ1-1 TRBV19 CASSPAYTGGAEAFF
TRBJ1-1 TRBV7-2 CASSLQGSNTEAFF
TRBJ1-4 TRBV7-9 CASSLGEDRVVFF
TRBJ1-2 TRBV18 CASSPRGGESGYGYTF
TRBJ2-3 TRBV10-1 CARGAVITDTQYF
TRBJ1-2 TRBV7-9 CASSSGDRANYGYTF
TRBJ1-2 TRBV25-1 CASRQGGLNYGYTF
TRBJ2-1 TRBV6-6 CASSLAGESYNEQFF
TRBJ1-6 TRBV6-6 CASSYYSTDSPLHF
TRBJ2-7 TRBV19 CASSIWAGEQYF
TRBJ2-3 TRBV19 CASNRVGASSTDTQYF
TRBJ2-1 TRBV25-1 CASSESPGTSYNEQFF
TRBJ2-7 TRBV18 CASSPSGRASYEQYF
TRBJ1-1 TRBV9 CASTLSPTGLSTEAFF
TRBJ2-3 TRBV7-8 CASSPRTSAGDTQYF
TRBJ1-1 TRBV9 CASSVGPGPKNTEAFF
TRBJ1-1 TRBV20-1 CSASNRGTEAFF